The source of this T cell receptor (beta chain) is a study of OX40 agonist ivuxolimab in advanced cancers. Background for the entire study: Ivuxolimab was a fully human IgG2 agonistic monoclonal antibody targeting the costimulatory receptor OX40 (CD134). Intravenous ivuxolimab was administered to patients every 2 weeks at six dose levels: 0.01, 0.1, 0.3, 1.5, 3 and 10 mg/kg. Of the approximately 50 dose-escalation patients, hepatocellular carcinoma was present in approximately 20, melanoma in approximately 15, renal cell carcinoma in 9 and head and neck cancer in 9. A male proportion of 82.7% and a mean age of approximately 60 years, ranging from about 20 to 85, were recorded for the dose-escalation cohort. Patients were allowed to have had prior anti-PD-1, anti-PD-L1 or anti-CTLA-4 therapy, and around 37% of the dose-escalation patients had previously received checkpoint inhibitors. Three dose-escalation patients achieved partial responses, one with hepatocellular carcinoma and two with cutaneous melanoma. The purpose of peripheral TCRbeta sequencing was to test whether ivuxolimab changed TCR sequence diversity and led to clonal T-cell expansion. The monotherapy dose-escalation portion (N ≈ 55 patients) of the phase I ivuxolimab trial is reported in the paper. What the study reported, not specific to this receptor: In the 0.1-3.0 mg/kg groups, partial responders were among the patients with the lowest normalized peripheral clonal expansion, particularly in CD8+ T cells. Low levels of normalized T-cell clonal expansion were also seen in some patients who did not respond. At doses of 0.1 to 3.0 mg/kg, clonal expansion of both CD4+ and CD8+ T cells in blood was seen between baseline and week 6. After ivuxolimab, more expanded clones were found on average in CD8+ T cells than in CD4+ T cells. Antigen specificity was not determined for the clonally expanded peripheral T cells.

Patients with a history of autoimmune disease or receiving systemic immunosuppression were excluded from the trial. Peripheral blood for TCR sequencing was collected from all dose cohorts at baseline, on cycle 4 day 1, and on cycle 7 day 1. The samples were drawn from a first-in-human, open-label, multicenter phase I dose-escalation trial of ivuxolimab. Adults with locally advanced or metastatic head and neck squamous cell, hepatocellular, melanoma or renal cell carcinoma were enrolled in the trial. Before TCR sequencing, CD4+ T cells and CD8+ T cells from peripheral blood were sorted into separate populations. Genomic DNA was extracted from sorted cells for sequencing of the TCRbeta CDR3 region. TCRbeta CDR3 regions were sequenced using the immunoSEQ Assay. TCRdb holds this immuneACCESS table with in-frame rearrangements only. Some clones are missing; in checked studies, unresolved V genes explain under half, and the rest has no known cause. The sample includes about 73,000 clones, with more than 80% observed a single time. The ten biggest clones cover approximately 9.9% of the sample.

V is cut back by 0 bases and J by 0 bases, with 2 bases in the junction unmatched. For CDR1 and CDR2, the germline V gene (reference sequence) lists LNHDA and SQIVND. The CDR3 holds 15 amino acids from the cysteine to the phenylalanine. Solely the CDR3 DNA is kept, with 45 bases framed from the first base. Turning to this clone: Its antigen remains undetermined. Qualities for individual bases were not recorded, and no much larger clone is one base off.

The receptor was derived from an adult with an advanced solid tumor such as melanoma, head and neck, liver or kidney cancer. Recombination connected TRBV19 to TRBJ2-7, with 7 bases matching TRBD2. The sample here was CD4+ or CD8+ T cells sorted from blood, taken in a trial of the OX40 agonist ivuxolimab. The sequenced DNA is TGTGCCAGTAGTATAGATACGGGGGGCTCCTACGAGCAGTACTTC. This sequence encodes CASSIDTGGSYEQYF.